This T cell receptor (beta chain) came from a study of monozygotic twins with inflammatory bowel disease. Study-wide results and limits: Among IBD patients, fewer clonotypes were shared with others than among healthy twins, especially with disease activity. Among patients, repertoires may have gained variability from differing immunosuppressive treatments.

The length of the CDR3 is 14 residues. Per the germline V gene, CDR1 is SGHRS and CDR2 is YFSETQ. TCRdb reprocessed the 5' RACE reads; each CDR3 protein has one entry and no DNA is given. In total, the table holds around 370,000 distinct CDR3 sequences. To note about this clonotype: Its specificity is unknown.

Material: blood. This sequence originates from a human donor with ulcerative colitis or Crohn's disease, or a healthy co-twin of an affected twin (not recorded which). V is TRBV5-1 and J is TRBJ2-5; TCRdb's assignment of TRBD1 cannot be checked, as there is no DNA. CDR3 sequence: CASSLGTTKETQYF.